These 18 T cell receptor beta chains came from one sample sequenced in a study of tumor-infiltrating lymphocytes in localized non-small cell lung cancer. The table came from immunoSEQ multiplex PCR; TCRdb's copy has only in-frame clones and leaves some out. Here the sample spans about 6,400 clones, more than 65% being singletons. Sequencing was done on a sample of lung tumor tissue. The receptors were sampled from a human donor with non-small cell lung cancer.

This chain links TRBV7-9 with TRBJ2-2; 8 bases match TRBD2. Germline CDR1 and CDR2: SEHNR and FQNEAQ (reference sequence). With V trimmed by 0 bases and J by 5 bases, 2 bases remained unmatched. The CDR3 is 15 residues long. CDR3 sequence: CASSLAGRETGELFF. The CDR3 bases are TGTGCCAGCAGCTTAGCCGGGAGGGAAACCGGGGAGCTGTTTTTT. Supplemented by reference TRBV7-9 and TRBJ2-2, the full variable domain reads DTGVSQNPRHKITKRGQNVTFRCDPISEHNRLYWYRQTLGQGPEFLTYFQNEAQLEKSRLLSDRFSAERPKGSFSTLEIQRTEQGDSAMYLCASSLAGRETGELFFGEGSRLTVL.

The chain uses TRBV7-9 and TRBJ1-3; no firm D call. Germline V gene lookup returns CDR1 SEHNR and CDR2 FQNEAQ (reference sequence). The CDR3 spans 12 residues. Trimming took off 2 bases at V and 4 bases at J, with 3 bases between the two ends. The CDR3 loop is CASSLNGNTIYF. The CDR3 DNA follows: TGTGCCAGCAGCTTAAACGGAAACACCATATATTTT. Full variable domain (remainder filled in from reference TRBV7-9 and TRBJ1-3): DTGVSQNPRHKITKRGQNVTFRCDPISEHNRLYWYRQTLGQGPEFLTYFQNEAQLEKSRLLSDRFSAERPKGSFSTLEIQRTEQGDSAMYLCASSLNGNTIYFGEGSWLTVV.

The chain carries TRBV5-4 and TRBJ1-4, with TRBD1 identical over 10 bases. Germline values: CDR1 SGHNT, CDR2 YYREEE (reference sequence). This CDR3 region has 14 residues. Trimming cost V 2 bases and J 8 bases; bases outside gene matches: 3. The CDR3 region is CASSFSGQGEKLFF. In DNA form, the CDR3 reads TGTGCCAGCAGCTTCTCGGGACAGGGGGAAAAACTGTTTTTT. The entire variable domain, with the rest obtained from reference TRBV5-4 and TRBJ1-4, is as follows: ETGVTQSPTHLIKTRGQQVTLRCSSQSGHNTVSWYQQALGQGPQFIFQYYREEENGRGNFPPRFSGLQFPNYSSELNVNALELDDSALYLCASSFSGQGEKLFFGSGTQLSVL.

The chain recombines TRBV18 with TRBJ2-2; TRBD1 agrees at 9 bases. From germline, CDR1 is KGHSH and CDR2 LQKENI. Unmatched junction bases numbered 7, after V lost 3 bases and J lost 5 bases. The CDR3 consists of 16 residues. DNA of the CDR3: TGTGCCAGCTCACCGACGGGACAGGGAGGGACCGGGGAGCTGTTTTTT. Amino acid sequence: CASSPTGQGGTGELFF.

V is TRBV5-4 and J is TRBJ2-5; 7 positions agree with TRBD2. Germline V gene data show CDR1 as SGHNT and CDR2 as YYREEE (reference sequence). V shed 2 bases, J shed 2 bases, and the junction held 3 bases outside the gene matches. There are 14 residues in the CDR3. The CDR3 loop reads CASSLAGSQETQYF. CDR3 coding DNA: TGTGCCAGCAGCTTAGCGGGGTCACAAGAGACCCAGTACTTC.

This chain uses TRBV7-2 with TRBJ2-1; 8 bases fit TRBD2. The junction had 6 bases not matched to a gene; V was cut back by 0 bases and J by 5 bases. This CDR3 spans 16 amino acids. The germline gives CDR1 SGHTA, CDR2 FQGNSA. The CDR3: CASSLAGGRRHNEQFF. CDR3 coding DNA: TGTGCCAGCAGCTTAGCGGGCGGGAGGAGGCACAATGAGCAGTTCTTC.

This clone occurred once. The CDR3 sequence is CASSLRGENQPQHF. The CDR3 nucleotides are TGTGCCAGCTCACTACGAGGGGAAAATCAGCCCCAGCATTTT. The chain uses TRBV18 and TRBJ1-5; tentatively, D is TRBD1 (5 bases). Germline CDR1 KGHSH, CDR2 LQKENI. This CDR3 is 14 amino acids long. The V end was cut by 4 bases, the J end by 4 bases, with 11 bases between.

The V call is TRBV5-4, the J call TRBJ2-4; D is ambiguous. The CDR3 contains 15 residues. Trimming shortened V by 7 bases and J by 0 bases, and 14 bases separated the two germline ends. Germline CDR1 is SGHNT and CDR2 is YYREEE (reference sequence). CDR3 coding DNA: TGTGCCAGCCGAGACATCGAGGTAGCCAAAAACATTCAGTACTTC. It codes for CASRDIEVAKNIQYF.

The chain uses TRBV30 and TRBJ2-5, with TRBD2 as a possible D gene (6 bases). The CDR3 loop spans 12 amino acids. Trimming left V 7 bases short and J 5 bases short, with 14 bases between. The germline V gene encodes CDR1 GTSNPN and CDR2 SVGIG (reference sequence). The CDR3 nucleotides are TGTGCCTACCGGACTATCGACGAGACCCAGTACTTC. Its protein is CAYRTIDETQYF.

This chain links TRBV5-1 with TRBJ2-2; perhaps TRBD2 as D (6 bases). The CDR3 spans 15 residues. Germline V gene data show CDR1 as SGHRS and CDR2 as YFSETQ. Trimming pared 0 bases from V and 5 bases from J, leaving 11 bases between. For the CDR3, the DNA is TGCGCCAGCAGCTTGGCCTTGGCGGGAACCGGGGAGCTGTTTTTT. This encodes CASSLALAGTGELFF.

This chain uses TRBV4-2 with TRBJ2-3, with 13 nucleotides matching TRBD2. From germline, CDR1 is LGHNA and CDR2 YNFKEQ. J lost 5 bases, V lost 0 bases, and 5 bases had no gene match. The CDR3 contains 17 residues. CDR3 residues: CASSQDGRLAGGDTQYF. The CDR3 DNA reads TGTGCCAGCAGCCAAGATGGGAGACTAGCGGGAGGAGATACGCAGTATTTT.

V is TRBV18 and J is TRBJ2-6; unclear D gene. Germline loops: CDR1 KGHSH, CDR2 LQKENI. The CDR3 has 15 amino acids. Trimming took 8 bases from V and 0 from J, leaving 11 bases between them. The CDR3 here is CASRPPSSGANVLTF. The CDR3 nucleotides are TGTGCCAGCCGACCCCCTTCCTCTGGGGCCAACGTCCTGACTTTC.

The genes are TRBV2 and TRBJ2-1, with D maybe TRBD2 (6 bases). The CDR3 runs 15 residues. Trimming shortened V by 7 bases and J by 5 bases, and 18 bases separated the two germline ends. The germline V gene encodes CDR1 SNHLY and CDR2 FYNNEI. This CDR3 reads CASTRAPEGHNEQFF. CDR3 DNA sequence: TGTGCCAGCACGAGAGCGCCGGAGGGCCACAATGAGCAGTTCTTC. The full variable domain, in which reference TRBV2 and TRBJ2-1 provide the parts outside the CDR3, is EPEVTQTPSHQVTQMGQEVILRCVPISNHLYFYWYRQILGQKVEFLVSFYNNEISEKSEIFDDQFSVERPDGSNFTLKIRSTKLEDSAMYFCASTRAPEGHNEQFFGPGTRLTVL.

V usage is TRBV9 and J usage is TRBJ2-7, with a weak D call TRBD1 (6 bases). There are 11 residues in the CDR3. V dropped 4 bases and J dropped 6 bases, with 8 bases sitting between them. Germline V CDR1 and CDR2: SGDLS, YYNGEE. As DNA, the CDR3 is TGTGCCAGCAGCCCAGGGGCCGAGCAGTACTTC. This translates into CASSPGAEQYF.

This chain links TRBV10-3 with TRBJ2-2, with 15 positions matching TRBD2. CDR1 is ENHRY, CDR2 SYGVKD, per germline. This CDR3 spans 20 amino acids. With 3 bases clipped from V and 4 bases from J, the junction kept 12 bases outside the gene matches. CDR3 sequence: CAISDPPGLAGGGPTGELFF. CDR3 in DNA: TGTGCCATCAGTGACCCGCCGGGACTAGCGGGAGGAGGACCCACCGGGGAGCTGTTTTTT.

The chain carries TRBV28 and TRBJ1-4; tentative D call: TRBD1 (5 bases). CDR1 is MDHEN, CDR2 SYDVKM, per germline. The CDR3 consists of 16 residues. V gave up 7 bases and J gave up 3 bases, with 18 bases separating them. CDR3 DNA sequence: TGTGCCAGCACCCCCAGCCCGGGGCGGGCTAATGAAAAACTGTTTTTT. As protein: CASTPSPGRANEKLFF.

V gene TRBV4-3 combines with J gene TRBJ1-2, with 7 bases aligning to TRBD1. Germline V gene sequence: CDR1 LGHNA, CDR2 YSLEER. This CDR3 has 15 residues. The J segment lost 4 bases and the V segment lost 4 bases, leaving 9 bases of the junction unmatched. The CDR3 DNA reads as TGCGCCAGCAGCCCGTTTGACAGGGCGGCCTATGGCTACACCTTC. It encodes CASSPFDRAAYGYTF.

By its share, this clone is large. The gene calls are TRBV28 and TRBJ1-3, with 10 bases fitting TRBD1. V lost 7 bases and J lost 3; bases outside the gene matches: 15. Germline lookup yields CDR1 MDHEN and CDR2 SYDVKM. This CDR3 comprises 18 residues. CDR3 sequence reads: CASIPVPGQGKGGNTIYF. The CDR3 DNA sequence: TGTGCCAGCATCCCCGTTCCGGGACAGGGGAAGGGTGGAAACACCATATATTTT.